The clone carrying this T cell receptor beta chain was recorded once. What it binds is unknown. The data were taken from a study of T cell responses to AZD1222 COVID-19 vaccine. The germline V gene has CDR1 ENHRY and CDR2 SYGVKD. The ends were cut back, 6 bases at V and 1 base at J, with 13 bases in the middle. This CDR3 spans 15 amino acids. The study's findings and limits: Females made up more of the donors, who were largely white British, and clonal diversity may have come out too low. At baseline, just 6 or 7 AZD1222 recipients tested seropositive. Increases in Spike-specific TCR breadth and depth were seen after two AZD1222 doses.

Data came from immunoSEQ multiplex PCR; TCRdb stores just in-frame clones and leaves some out. The sample carries 95,000 to 150,000 clones, around 87% recorded once. This TCR came from an adult in good health. J is TRBJ1-3 and V is TRBV10-3; D is possibly TRBD1 (5 bases). Here the sequenced sample was peripheral blood, taken on day 0 of AZD1222 vaccination. CDR3 DNA: TGTGCCATCAGCCCCCGGGACGAATCTGGAAACACCATATATTTT. It specifies CAISPRDESGNTIYF.